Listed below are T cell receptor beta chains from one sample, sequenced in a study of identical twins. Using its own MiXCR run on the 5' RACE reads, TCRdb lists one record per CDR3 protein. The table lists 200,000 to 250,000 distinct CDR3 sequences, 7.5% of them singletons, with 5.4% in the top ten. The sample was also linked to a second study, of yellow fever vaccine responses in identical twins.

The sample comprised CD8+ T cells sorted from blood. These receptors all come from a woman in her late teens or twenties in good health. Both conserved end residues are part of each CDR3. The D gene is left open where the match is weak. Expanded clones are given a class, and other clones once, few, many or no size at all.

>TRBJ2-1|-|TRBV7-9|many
CASSSDTNEQFF
TGTGCCAGCAGCTCGGACACCAATGAGCAGTTCTTC
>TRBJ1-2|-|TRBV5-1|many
CASSLDGHPVANYGYTF
TGCGCCAGCAGCTTGGACGGGCACCCCGTCGCTAACTATGGCTACACCTTC
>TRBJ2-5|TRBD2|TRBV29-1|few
CSVEDTKTSGGARSQYF
TGCAGCGTTGAAGATACGAAAACTAGCGGGGGGGCCCGATCCCAGTACTTC
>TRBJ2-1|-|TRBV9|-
CASSVDSGLNNEQFF
TGTGCCAGCAGCGTAGACTCCGGTCTTAACAATGAGCAGTTCTTC
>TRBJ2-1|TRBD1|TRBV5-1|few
CASSGGQGIRDEQFF
TGCGCCAGCAGCGGAGGACAGGGGATAAGGGATGAGCAGTTCTTC
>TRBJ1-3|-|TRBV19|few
CASRQSGTSGNTIYF
TGTGCCAGTAGACAGTCCGGAACCTCTGGAAACACCATATATTTT
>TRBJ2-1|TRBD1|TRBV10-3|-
CAISDKTGREGQFF
TGTGCCATCAGCGACAAGACAGGGAGAGAGGGGCAGTTCTTC
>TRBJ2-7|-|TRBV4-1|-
CASSQKGAGSSYEQYF
TGCGCCAGCAGCCAGAAGGGGGCGGGAAGCTCCTACGAGCAGTACTTC
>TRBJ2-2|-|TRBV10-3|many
CAHRTSNTGELFF
TGTGCCCACCGGACATCGAACACCGGGGAGCTGTTTTTT
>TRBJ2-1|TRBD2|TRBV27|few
CASTEQTSGISEQFF
TGTGCCAGCACCGAGCAGACTAGCGGGATCAGTGAGCAGTTCTTC
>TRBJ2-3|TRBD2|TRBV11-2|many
CASTPGGRGDTQYF
TGTGCCAGCACCCCGGGTGGGAGGGGAGATACGCAGTATTTT
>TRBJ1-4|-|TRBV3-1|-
CASSQVGVGEKLFF
TGTGCCAGCAGCCAAGTAGGGGTTGGCGAAAAACTGTTTTTT
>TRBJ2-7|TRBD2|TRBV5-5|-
CASSSHQGLYEQYF
TGTGCCAGCAGCTCTCACCAGGGACTATACGAGCAGTACTTC
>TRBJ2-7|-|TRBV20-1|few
CSARGLRDLAYEQYF
TGCAGTGCTAGAGGCCTCCGGGACTTGGCCTACGAGCAGTACTTC
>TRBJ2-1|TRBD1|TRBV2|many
CASLQGLGEQFF
TGTGCCAGCCTACAGGGGTTAGGGGAGCAGTTCTTC
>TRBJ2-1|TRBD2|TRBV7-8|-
CASSLRTGLPNNEQFF
TGTGCCAGCAGCCTCCGGACGGGACTACCTAACAATGAGCAGTTCTTC
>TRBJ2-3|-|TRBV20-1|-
CCARDLRKDPYTDTQYF
TGCTGTGCTAGAGATCTCAGAAAGGACCCCTACACAGATACGCAGTATTTT
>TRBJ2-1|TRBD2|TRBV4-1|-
CASSPSGGTSGSYNEQFF
TGCGCCAGCAGCCCATCCGGGGGGACTAGCGGCTCCTACAATGAGCAGTTCTTC
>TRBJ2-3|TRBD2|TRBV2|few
CASRGLAPSTDTQYF
TGTGCCAGCAGGGGACTAGCGCCAAGCACAGATACGCAGTATTTT
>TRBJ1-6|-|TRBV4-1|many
CASSQGGGISNSPLHF
TGCGCCAGCAGCCAAGGTGGGGGTATATCGAATTCACCCCTCCACTTT
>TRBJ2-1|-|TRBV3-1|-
CASSQGFYNEQFF
TGTGCCAGCAGCCAAGGGTTTTACAATGAGCAGTTCTTC
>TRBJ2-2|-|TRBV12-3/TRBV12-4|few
CASSFGGGAIGELFF
TGTGCCAGCAGTTTTGGCGGGGGCGCGATCGGGGAGCTGTTTTTT
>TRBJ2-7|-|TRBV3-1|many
CASSQVTGTPSYEQYF
TGTGCCAGCAGCCAAGTTACAGGGACTCCCTCCTACGAGCAGTACTTC
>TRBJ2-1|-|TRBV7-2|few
CASSSPISYNEQFF
TGTGCCAGCAGCTCCCCTATATCCTACAATGAGCAGTTCTTC
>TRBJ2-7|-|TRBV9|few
CASSVGSGTYEQYF
TGTGCCAGCAGCGTAGGTTCAGGGACCTACGAGCAGTACTTC
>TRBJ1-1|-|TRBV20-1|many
CSAISVVSEAFF
TGCAGTGCTATCTCGGTAGTCTCTGAAGCTTTCTTT
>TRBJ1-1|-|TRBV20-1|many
CSAYPPGRKNTEAFF
TGCAGTGCTTATCCCCCAGGACGGAAGAACACTGAAGCTTTCTTT